The clone carrying this T cell receptor beta chain came up once. Per the germline V gene, CDR1 is SQVTM and CDR2 is ANQGSEA. The CDR3 contains 12 residues. The ends were cut back, 4 bases at V and 2 bases at J, with 9 bases in the middle. This entry comes from a study of shared clonotypes between healthy human individuals. Assay used: immunoSEQ multiplex PCR; TCRdb lists only in-frame clones, some missing. The repertoire includes 2 million to 2.5 million clones, 85% to 95% of them detected once, and more than 0.35% sits in the top ten. The specimen sequenced was naive CD4+ T cells from PBMCs. Subset described: CD45RA+ positively selected. The chain links TRBV29-1 to TRBJ2-7, with unresolved D. The receptor was isolated from a man between 18 and 35 years old in good health. Some clones in this sample may be carry-over from other donors' samples. CDR3 DNA sequence: TGCAGCGTTGTTGGTATGACCTACGAGCAGTACTTC. Translation: CSVVGMTYEQYF.